This T cell receptor (beta chain) was observed in a study of a mutant IDH1 vaccine in newly diagnosed glioma. Study-wide background: Earlier care involved radiotherapy, temozolomide, or both, and the majority received both. Study-level points and caveats: Pseudoprogression apparently lacked any relation to changes in top peripheral T cell clonotypes. A vaccine-induced immune response developed in 93.3% of the patients.

On this clone: The antigen is not known.

Indicated time point: baseline, week 1 (first vaccination visit). Treatment noted: pre-vaccination baseline after standard-of-care therapy. Donors had new IDH1-mutant astrocytomas of WHO grade 3 or 4 (ATRX-lost). Clones were sequenced by immunoSEQ multiplex PCR, and TCRdb holds only the in-frame ones, with some missing. The data contain 45,000 to 70,000 clones, more than 85% of them singletons. This CDR3 has 16 amino acids. In germline, CDR1 is MGHRA, CDR2 YSYEKL. Trimming stripped 1 base from V and 3 bases from J, with 12 bases between. This sequence was found in a man aged 45 to 65 with glioma. The V call is TRBV4-1, the J call TRBJ2-2; a weak D match, TRBD1 (6 bases). The sequenced sample was PBMCs, obtained from a glioma patient treated with radiotherapy, temozolomide or both. The CDR3 DNA sequence: TGCGCCAGCAGCCAAGGGGGCGAGGGGGACACCGGGGAGCTGTTTTTT. Translation gives CASSQGGEGDTGELFF.